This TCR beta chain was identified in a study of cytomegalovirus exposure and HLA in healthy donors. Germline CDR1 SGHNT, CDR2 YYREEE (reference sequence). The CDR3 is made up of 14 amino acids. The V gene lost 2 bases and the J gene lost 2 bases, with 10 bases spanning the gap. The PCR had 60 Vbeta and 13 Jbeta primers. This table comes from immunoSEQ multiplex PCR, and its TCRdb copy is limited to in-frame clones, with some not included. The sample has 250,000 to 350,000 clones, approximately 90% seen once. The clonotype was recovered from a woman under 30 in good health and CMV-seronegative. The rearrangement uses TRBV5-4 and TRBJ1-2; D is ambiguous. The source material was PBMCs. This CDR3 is CASSFLHGNYGYTF. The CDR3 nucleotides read TGTGCCAGCAGCTTCCTACACGGGAACTATGGCTACACCTTC.